The source of this T cell receptor (beta chain) is a study of blood T cell repertoires in COVID-19. Germline loops: CDR1 MGHDK, CDR2 SYGVNS. V lost 3 bases and J 5 bases, leaving 8 bases between the germline ends. The CDR3 consists of 13 residues. Donors in Cohort 3 who had recovered were those with two negative PCRs, healthcare professional clearance, or resolution of their symptoms. Using immunoSEQ multiplex PCR, the repertoire was profiled, and TCRdb retains in-frame clones only, with some absent. The sample records 150,000 to 200,000 clones, 75% to 85% being singletons. Sequencing input: PBMCs or T cells enriched from blood (not recorded which). The chain carries TRBV25-1 and TRBJ1-5; possibly TRBD1 for D (5 bases). This TCR derives from a man aged 35 to 55 who had recovered from COVID-19. For the CDR3, the DNA is TGTGCCAGCAGTGATTGGGGGGATCAGCCCCAGCATTTT. Translated: CASSDWGDQPQHF.